The clone carrying this T cell receptor beta chain was observed a few times. Its cognate antigen is unknown. This sample was included in a study of blood T cells in healthy people across ages. General study points: Higher diversity, along with more naive CD4+ cells, distinguished long-lived donors from aged donors. TCR beta diversity, measured per million T cells, fell in a roughly linear way with age.

Isolation recovered at least 6 million PBMCs from every sample. V was pared by 5 bases and J by 3 bases, with 7 bases of the junction left unmatched. The germline gives CDR1 MGHDK, CDR2 SYGVNS. The CDR3 is 14 amino acids. A J-beta primer mix and a sample-barcoded 5' primer were used in a second PCR of about 7 to 12 cycles. TCRdb fed the 5' RACE reads into MiXCR, producing one record per CDR3 protein. This sample has some 780,000 distinct CDR3 sequences, with approximately 60% found just once. Sequenced: blood. The TCR sequence derives from a man aged 40-49 years in good health. The J gene is TRBJ2-7, the V gene TRBV25-1; 7 bases agree with TRBD1. The CDR3 coding sequence is TGTGCCAGCAGTTTGACAGGGCAGTTCTACGAGCAGTACTTC. Its protein product is CASSLTGQFYEQYF.